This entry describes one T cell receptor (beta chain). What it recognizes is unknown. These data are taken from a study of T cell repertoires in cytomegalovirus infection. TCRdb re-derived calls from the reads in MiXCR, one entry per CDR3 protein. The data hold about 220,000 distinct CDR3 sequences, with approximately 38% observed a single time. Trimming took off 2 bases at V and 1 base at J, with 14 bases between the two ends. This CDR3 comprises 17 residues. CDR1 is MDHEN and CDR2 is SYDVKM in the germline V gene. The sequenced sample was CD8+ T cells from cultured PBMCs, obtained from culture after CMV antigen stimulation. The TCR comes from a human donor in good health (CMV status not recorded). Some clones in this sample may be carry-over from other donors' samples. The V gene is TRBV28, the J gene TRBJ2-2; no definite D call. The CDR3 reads CASSLPTLPLNTGELFF. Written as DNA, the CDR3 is TGTGCCAGCAGTTTACCGACTTTACCCCTGAACACCGGGGAGCTGTTTTTT.